The clone carrying this T cell receptor beta chain was seen only a few times. The target antigen is unknown. These data are taken from a study of T cells in Graves' hyperthyroidism and ophthalmopathy. Trimming pared 4 bases from V and 3 bases from J, leaving 11 bases between. The CDR3 covers 14 residues. Germline assignment: CDR1 SGHRS and CDR2 YFSETQ. The PBMCs had their origin in around 10 ml of fresh peripheral blood. TCR beta CDR3 regions were amplified from RNA transcripts. First-round RT-PCR with HTBI primers amplified the TCR CDR3 region. From the multiplex PCR reads, TCRdb called clonotypes with MiXCR, one entry per CDR3 protein. The sample includes more than 300,000 distinct CDR3 sequences, 15% to 20% of them seen just once. The study's findings and limits: Among thyroid clonotypes expanded above 0.001, most also appeared in blood.

Specimen: blood. The clonotype originates from a woman between 25 and 40 years old with Graves' hyperthyroidism that later progressed to Graves' ophthalmopathy. The rearrangement uses TRBV5-1 and TRBJ1-3; D remains unclear. The CDR3 coding sequence is TGCGCCAGCAGCCTTTCGACGGGTGGAAACACCATATATTTT. The encoded protein is CASSLSTGGNTIYF. Looking up the rest from reference TRBV5-1 and TRBJ1-3 gives the full variable domain: KAGVTQTPRYLIKTRGQQVTLSCSPISGHRSVSWYQQTPGQGLQFLFEYFSETQRNKGNFPGRFSGRQFSNSRSEMNVSTLELGDSALYLCASSLSTGGNTIYFGEGSWLTVV.